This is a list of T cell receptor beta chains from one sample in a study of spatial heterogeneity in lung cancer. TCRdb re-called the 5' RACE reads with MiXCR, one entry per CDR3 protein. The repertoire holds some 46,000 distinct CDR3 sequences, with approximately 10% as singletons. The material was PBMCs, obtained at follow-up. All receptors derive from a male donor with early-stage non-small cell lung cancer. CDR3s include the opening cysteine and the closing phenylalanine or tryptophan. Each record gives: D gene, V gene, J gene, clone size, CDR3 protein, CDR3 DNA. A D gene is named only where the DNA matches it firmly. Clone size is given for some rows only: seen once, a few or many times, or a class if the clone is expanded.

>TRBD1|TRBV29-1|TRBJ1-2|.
CSVGTGEYGYTF
TGCAGCGTAGGAACAGGGGAGTATGGCTACACCTTC
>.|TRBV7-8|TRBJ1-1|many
CASSLNRNTEAFF
TGTGCCAGCAGCTTAAATAGGAACACTGAAGCTTTCTTT
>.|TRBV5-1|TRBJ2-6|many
CASSPNDSGANVLTF
TGCGCCAGCAGCCCCAATGACTCTGGGGCCAACGTCCTGACTTTC
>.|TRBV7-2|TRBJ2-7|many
CASSFFRQNEQYF
TGTGCCAGCAGTTTTTTCCGACAGAACGAGCAGTACTTC
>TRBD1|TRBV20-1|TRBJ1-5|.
CSALDRREPQHF
TGCAGTGCTTTGGACAGGAGAGAGCCCCAGCATTTT
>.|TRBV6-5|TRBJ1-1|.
CASKGEATEAFF
TGTGCCAGCAAGGGGGAGGCCACTGAAGCTTTCTTT
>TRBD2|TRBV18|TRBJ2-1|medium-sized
CASSPLAGGSYNEQFF
TGTGCCAGCTCACCTCTGGCGGGAGGGTCCTACAATGAGCAGTTCTTC
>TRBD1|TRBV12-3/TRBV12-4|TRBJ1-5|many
CASSTTGGVSF
TGTGCCAGCAGTACCACAGGGGGCGTCTCTTTT
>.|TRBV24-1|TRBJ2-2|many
CATTELGELFF
TGTGCCACCACCGAGCTCGGGGAGCTGTTTTTT
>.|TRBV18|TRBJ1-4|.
CASSPPGVDEKLFF
TGTGCCAGCTCACCACCAGGGGTGGATGAAAAACTGTTTTTT
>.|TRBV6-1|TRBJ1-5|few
CASKSEYELYSNQPQHF
TGTGCCAGCAAATCAGAGTACGAATTGTATAGCAATCAGCCCCAGCATTTT
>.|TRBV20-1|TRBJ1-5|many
CSAHDGGQPQHF
TGCAGTGCTCATGACGGGGGGCAGCCCCAGCATTTT
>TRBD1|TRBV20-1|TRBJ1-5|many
CSVTDRGGSNQPQHF
TGCAGTGTCACCGACAGGGGAGGTAGCAATCAGCCCCAGCATTTT
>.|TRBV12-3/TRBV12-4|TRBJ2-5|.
CASREQLQETQYF
TGTGCCAGCAGGGAACAGCTTCAAGAGACCCAGTACTTC
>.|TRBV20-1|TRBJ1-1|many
CSAPIRGTEAFF
TGCAGTGCTCCCATCCGTGGGACTGAAGCTTTCTTT
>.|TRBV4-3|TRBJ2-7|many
CASSQSIAGQYEQYF
TGCGCCAGCAGCCAAAGTATTGCCGGCCAGTACGAGCAGTACTTC
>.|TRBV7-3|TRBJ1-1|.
CASSWTKNTEAFF
TGTGCCAGCAGTTGGACTAAAAACACTGAAGCTTTCTTT
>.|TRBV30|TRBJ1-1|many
CAWSVRWAEAFF
TGTGCCTGGAGTGTACGCTGGGCAGAAGCTTTCTTT
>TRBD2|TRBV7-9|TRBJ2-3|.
CASSPGASGGRTQYF
TGTGCCAGCAGCCCGGGGGCTAGCGGGGGGCGCACGCAGTATTTT
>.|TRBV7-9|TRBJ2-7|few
CASSPRLPVGYEQYF
TGTGCCAGCAGCCCACGGTTGCCCGTTGGCTACGAGCAGTACTTC
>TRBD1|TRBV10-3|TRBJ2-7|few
CAISDWKGQATYEQYF
TGTGCCATCAGTGATTGGAAGGGACAGGCCACCTACGAGCAGTACTTC
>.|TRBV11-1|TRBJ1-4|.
CASSSAEKLFF
TGTGCCAGCAGCTCCGCCGAAAAACTGTTTTTT
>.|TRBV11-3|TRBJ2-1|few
CASSLGIGRNEQFF
TGTGCCAGCAGCTTGGGTATTGGCAGGAATGAGCAGTTCTTC
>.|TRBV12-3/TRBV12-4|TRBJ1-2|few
CASRAGYGYTF
TGTGCCAGCAGGGCGGGCTATGGCTACACCTTC
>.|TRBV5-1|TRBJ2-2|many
CASSSRGLNTGELFF
TGCGCCAGCAGCTCCAGGGGTTTAAACACCGGGGAGCTGTTTTTT
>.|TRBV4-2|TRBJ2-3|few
CASSQDPGLNTQYF
TGTGCCAGCAGCCAAGATCCGGGGCTAAATACGCAGTATTTT
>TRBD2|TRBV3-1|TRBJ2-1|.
CASSQDLGKASGAVNEQFF
TGTGCCAGCAGCCAAGATCTGGGTAAGGCTAGCGGGGCCGTGAATGAGCAGTTCTTC
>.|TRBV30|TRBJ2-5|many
CAWSVGGWGGTQYF
TGTGCCTGGAGTGTTGGCGGCTGGGGAGGGACCCAGTACTTC
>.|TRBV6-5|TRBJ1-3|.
CASSNGVSGNTIYF
TGTGCCAGCAGTAACGGGGTCTCTGGAAACACCATATATTTT
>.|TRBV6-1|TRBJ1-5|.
CASSEAWTEHF
TGTGCCAGCAGTGAAGCGTGGACAGAGCATTTT
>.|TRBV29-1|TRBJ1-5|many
CSVSQGNGQPQHF
TGCAGCGTCTCTCAGGGGAATGGTCAGCCCCAGCATTTT
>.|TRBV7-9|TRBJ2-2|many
CASSRSGELFF
TGTGCCAGCAGCCGGTCTGGGGAGCTGTTTTTT
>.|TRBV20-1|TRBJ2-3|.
CSARDPPSTDTQYF
TGCAGTGCTAGAGATCCCCCGAGCACAGATACGCAGTATTTT
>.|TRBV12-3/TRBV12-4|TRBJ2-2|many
CASMANTGELFF
TGTGCCAGCATGGCTAACACCGGGGAGCTGTTTTTT
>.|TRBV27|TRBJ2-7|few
CASSLTGPSGEQYF
TGTGCCAGCAGTCTGACCGGGCCCTCGGGGGAGCAGTACTTC
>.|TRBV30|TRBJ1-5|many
CAWSVLGNSNQPQHF
TGTGCCTGGAGTGTACTTGGAAATAGCAATCAGCCCCAGCATTTT
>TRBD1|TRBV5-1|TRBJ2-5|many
CASSPTGSGETQYF
TGCGCCAGCAGTCCGACAGGGTCAGGGGAGACCCAGTACTTC
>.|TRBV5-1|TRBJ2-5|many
CASSETAGQETQYF
TGCGCCAGCAGTGAAACAGCCGGACAAGAGACCCAGTACTTC
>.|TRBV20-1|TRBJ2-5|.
CSAQRGAGETQYF
TGCAGTGCCCAAAGGGGGGCTGGGGAGACCCAGTACTTC
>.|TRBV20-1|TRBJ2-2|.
CSARFRPRGGELFF
TGCAGTGCTAGATTTAGACCACGGGGCGGGGAGCTGTTTTTT
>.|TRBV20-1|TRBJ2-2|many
CSARIGTASGELFF
TGCAGTGCTAGAATCGGGACGGCCTCCGGGGAGCTGTTTTTT
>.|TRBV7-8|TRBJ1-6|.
CASSLAVTENSPLHF
TGTGCCAGCAGCTTAGCAGTTACAGAAAATTCACCCCTCCACTTT
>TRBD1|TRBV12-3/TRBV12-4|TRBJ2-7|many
CASTLGQGYEQYF
TGTGCCAGCACCCTAGGACAGGGCTACGAGCAGTACTTC
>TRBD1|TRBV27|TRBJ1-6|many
CASTRQGAYNSPLHF
TGTGCCAGCACCAGACAGGGGGCTTATAATTCACCCCTCCACTTT
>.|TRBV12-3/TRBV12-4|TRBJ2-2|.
CASSFTAGWTGELFF
TGTGCCAGCAGTTTCACGGCAGGGTGGACCGGGGAGCTGTTTTTT